The 3 T cell receptor beta chains presented below share a single source sample, sequenced in a study of beta chain features in type 1 diabetes. As every portion of the isolated RNA was reverse transcribed, the sequencing read expressed TCRB transcripts. Using immunoSEQ multiplex PCR, the repertoire was profiled, and TCRdb retains in-frame clones only, with some absent. Here the sample spans under 350,000 clones, 7% to 9% being singletons. The sample taken for sequencing was central memory CD4+ T cells from blood. These receptors all come from a woman between 18 and 29 years old in good health.

This clone was counted only a few times. The chain is built from TRBV19 and TRBJ1-2; a weak D match, TRBD1 (5 bases). Trimming removed 6 bases at V and 4 bases at J, with 9 bases between. Germline CDR1 is LNHDA and CDR2 is SQIVND (reference sequence). The CDR3 length is 12 residues. The CDR3 DNA reads as TGTGCCAGTAGCCGACAGAGCTATGGCTACACCTTC. Amino acid sequence: CASSRQSYGYTF.

This clone was counted between two and nine times. The chain carries TRBV19 and TRBJ2-2; 10 nucleotides align to TRBD2. The CDR3 is made up of 16 amino acids. V was pared by 4 bases and J by 5 bases, with 7 bases of the junction left unmatched. The germline V gene has CDR1 LNHDA and CDR2 SQIVND (reference sequence). The CDR3 loop is CASSRAAGGITGELFF. The CDR3, as DNA: TGTGCCAGTAGTAGAGCAGCGGGAGGGATTACCGGGGAGCTGTTTTTT.

The CDR3 sequence is CASSFATDTQYF. CDR3 DNA: TGCGCCAGCAGCTTCGCCACAGATACGCAGTATTTT. The chain couples TRBV5-1 to TRBJ2-3; D not certain. Germline V gene lookup returns CDR1 SGHRS and CDR2 YFSETQ. The V end lost 2 bases, the J end lost 2 bases, and 3 bases lay between the germline ends. The CDR3 spans 12 residues.